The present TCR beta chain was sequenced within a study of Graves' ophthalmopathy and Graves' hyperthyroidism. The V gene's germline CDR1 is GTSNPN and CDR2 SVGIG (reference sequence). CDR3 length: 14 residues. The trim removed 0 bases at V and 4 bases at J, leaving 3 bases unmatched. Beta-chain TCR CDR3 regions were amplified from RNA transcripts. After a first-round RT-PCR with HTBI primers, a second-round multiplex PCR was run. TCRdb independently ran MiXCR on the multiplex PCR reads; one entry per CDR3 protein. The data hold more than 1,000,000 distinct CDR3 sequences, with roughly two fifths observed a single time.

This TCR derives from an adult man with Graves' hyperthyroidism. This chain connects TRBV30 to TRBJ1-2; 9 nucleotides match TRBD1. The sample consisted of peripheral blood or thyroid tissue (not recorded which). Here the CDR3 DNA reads TGTGCCTGGAGTGTATCGGGACAGGGCTATGGCTACACCTTC. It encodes CAWSVSGQGYGYTF.